Each of the 8 T cell receptor beta chains below was sequenced from the same sample in a study of T-cell reconstitution after alpha-beta-depleted transplantation in children. Unique molecular identifiers were incorporated during preparation of the TCRbeta library. From the PCR reads, TCRdb called clonotypes with MiXCR, one entry per CDR3 protein. The sample includes around 600,000 distinct CDR3 sequences, 10% of them seen just once. Sample: PBMCs from the stem cell graft donor, taken from the stem cell graft. These receptors came from a human donor who donated a stem cell graft to a child with acute myeloid leukemia.

This clonotype showed up just a few times. The chain has TRBV29-1 and TRBJ2-5; D is undetermined. V dropped 4 bases and J dropped 3 bases, with 18 bases sitting between them. The CDR3 is made up of 15 amino acids. Germline assignment: CDR1 SQVTM and CDR2 ANQGSEA. The CDR3 sequence: CSVADGSTPEETQYF. The CDR3 DNA reads TGCAGCGTTGCAGATGGGTCGACCCCCGAAGAGACCCAGTACTTC. The full variable domain, in which reference TRBV29-1 and TRBJ2-5 provide the parts outside the CDR3, is SAVISQKPSRDICQRGTSLTIQCQVDSQVTMMFWYRQQPGQSLTLIATANQGSEATYESGFVIDKFPISRPNLTFSTLTVSNMSPEDSSIYLCSVADGSTPEETQYFGPGTRLLVL.

The V gene is TRBV28, the J gene TRBJ2-5; TRBD2 agrees at 12 bases. Trimming took 5 bases from V and 5 from J; bases not matched to a gene: 6. The germline gives CDR1 MDHEN, CDR2 SYDVKM. The CDR3 runs 15 residues. The DNA for the CDR3 is TGTGCCAGCAGTGTGACTAGCGGGAGCTCTGAGACCCAGTACTTC. Its protein product is CASSVTSGSSETQYF.

J is TRBJ1-1 and V is TRBV7-8, with 9 bases identical to TRBD1. This CDR3 contains 15 residues. The germline V gene encodes CDR1 SGHVS and CDR2 FQNEAQ. The trim removed 4 bases at V and 5 bases at J, leaving 8 bases unmatched. CDR3 nucleotides: TGTGCCAGCAGCTCCCGAGACAGGGGGAGGACTGAAGCTTTCTTT. It encodes CASSSRDRGRTEAFF.

This clonotype was counted only a few times. Mismatch with germline at one junction end may stem from a read error. This rearrangement joins TRBV6-2 or TRBV6-3 to TRBJ1-5; no clear D. This CDR3 has 13 residues. The germline gives CDR1 MNHEY, CDR2 SVGEGT. Written as DNA, the CDR3 is TGTGCCAGCACCAATAGCTACAATCAGCCCCAGCAATTT. This sequence encodes CASTNSYNQPQQF.

J is TRBJ1-6 and V is TRBV20-1; D might be TRBD1 (6 bases). The germline V gene encodes CDR1 DFQATT and CDR2 SNEGSKA (reference sequence). This CDR3 has 15 residues. The CDR3 DNA reads as TGCGGGGCCACTGACAGGAGCTCCTATAATTCACCCCTCCACTTT. Translating it yields CGATDRSSYNSPLHF.

This chain links TRBV20-1 with TRBJ2-5; D is perhaps TRBD1 (5 bases). The ends were cut back, 6 bases at V and 5 bases at J, with 28 bases in the middle. From germline, CDR1 is DFQATT and CDR2 SNEGSKA (reference sequence). The CDR3 is made up of 17 amino acids. CDR3 sequence reads: CSATGPGALRSSETQYF. Written as DNA, the CDR3 is TGCAGTGCAACCGGGCCTGGGGCCTTAAGGTCGTCGGAGACCCAGTACTTC.

Details on this clonotype: A read error is possible here, since a much larger clone lies one base away. V usage is TRBV3-1 and J usage is TRBJ1-2; 8 nucleotides line up with TRBD1. The germline V gene has CDR1 LGHDT and CDR2 YNNKEL (reference sequence). This CDR3 region has 15 residues. The CDR3 sequence is CASSLRQGIGYGCTF. Written as DNA, the CDR3 is TGTGCCAGCAGCCTAAGACAGGGGATAGGCTATGGCTGCACCTTC. The complete variable domain, with remaining parts taken from reference TRBV3-1 and TRBJ1-2, reads DTAVSQTPKYLVTQMGNDKSIKCEQNLGHDTMYWYKQDSKKFLKIMFSYNNKELIINETVPNRFSPKSPDKAHLNLHINSLELGDSAVYFCASSLRQGIGYGCTFGSGTRLTVV.

This chain joins TRBV12-3 or TRBV12-4 and TRBJ2-1, with 15 nucleotides matching TRBD2. The CDR3 totals 18 residues. With 2 bases clipped from V and 2 bases from J, the junction kept 4 bases outside the gene matches. CDR3 DNA sequence: TGTGCCAGCAGTTTACGGACTAGCGGGAGGGCTACCTACAATGAGCAGTTCTTC. Its protein product is CASSLRTSGRATYNEQFF.